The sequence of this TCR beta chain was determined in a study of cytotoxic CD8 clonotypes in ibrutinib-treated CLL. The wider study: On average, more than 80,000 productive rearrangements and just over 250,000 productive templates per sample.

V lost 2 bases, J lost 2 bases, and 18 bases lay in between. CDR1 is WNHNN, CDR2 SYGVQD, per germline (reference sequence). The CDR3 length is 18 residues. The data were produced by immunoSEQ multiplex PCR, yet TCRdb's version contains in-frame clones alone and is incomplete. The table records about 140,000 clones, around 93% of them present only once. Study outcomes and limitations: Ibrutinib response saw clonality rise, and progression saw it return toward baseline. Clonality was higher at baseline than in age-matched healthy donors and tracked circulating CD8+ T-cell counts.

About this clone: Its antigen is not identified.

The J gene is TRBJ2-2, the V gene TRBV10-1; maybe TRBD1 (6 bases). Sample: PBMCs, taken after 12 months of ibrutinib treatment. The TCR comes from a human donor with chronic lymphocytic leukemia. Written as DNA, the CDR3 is TGCGCCAGCAGTGAGAGGGGTAGGGGGTTTTTAAACACCGGGGAGCTGTTTTTT. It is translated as CASSERGRGFLNTGELFF.